The source of this TCR beta chain is a study of blood T cell repertoires in COVID-19. Study information: Acute-phase and convalescent COVID-19 samples originated in the United States, Italy and Spain. T cells, B-cell-depleted T cells, or PBMCs provided the cDNA or gDNA that served as material.

The CDR3 has 14 amino acids. Trimming shortened V by 5 bases and J by 1 base, and 11 bases separated the two germline ends. The V gene's germline CDR1 is LGHNA and CDR2 YSLEER. The data were produced by immunoSEQ multiplex PCR, yet TCRdb's version contains in-frame clones alone and is incomplete. Of 95,000 to 150,000 clones in the sample, around 83% were seen once. The chain joins TRBV4-3 to TRBJ1-1; no reliable D call. Sequences were obtained from peripheral blood. The TCR originated in a woman aged 80 or older with COVID-19, enrolled during active disease. CDR3 residues: CASSTRVQNTEAFF. CDR3 in DNA: TGCGCCAGCAGCACACGGGTCCAGAACACTGAAGCTTTCTTT.